This section outlines one TCR beta chain sequence together with its context. Its target is not known. Clones were read by immunoSEQ multiplex PCR, and TCRdb kept only the in-frame ones, dropping some. The sample yields over 50,000 clones, roughly 90% seen once. These data originate in a study of OX40 agonist ivuxolimab in advanced cancers. Study-level information: The drug used for patients, ivuxolimab, was an agonistic anti-OX40 (CD134) antibody. Overall study results and limits: Among the lowest peripheral clonal expansion occurred in 0.1-3.0 mg/kg partial responders. Clones of CD4+ and CD8+ blood T cells grew by week 6 at doses of 0.1 to 3.0 mg/kg. No antigen was identified for the clonally expanded peripheral T cells.

Germline V lookup: CDR1 SGHVS, CDR2 FQNEAQ. The CDR3 totals 15 residues. Trimming pared 5 bases from V and 0 bases from J, leaving 11 bases between. The TCR comes from an adult with an advanced solid tumor such as melanoma, head and neck, liver or kidney cancer. The rearrangement uses TRBV7-8 and TRBJ2-4, with D unclear. This material consisted of CD4+ or CD8+ T cells sorted from blood, taken in a trial of the OX40 agonist ivuxolimab. CDR3 sequence (DNA): TGTGCCAGCAGCACGCGACTTATAGCCAAAAACATTCAGTACTTC. It specifies CASSTRLIAKNIQYF.